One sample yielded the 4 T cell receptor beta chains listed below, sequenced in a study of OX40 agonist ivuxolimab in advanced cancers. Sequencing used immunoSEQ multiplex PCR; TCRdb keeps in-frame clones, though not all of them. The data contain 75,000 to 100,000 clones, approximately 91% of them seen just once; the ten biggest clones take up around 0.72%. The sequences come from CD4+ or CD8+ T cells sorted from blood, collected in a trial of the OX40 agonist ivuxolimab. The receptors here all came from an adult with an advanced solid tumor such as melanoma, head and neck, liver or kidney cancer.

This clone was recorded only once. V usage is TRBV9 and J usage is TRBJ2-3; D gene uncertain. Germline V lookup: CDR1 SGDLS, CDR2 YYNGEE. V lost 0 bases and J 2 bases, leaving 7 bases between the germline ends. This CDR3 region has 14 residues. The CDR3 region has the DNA TGTGCCAGCAGCGTAGGACCAAACACAGATACGCAGTATTTT. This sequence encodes CASSVGPNTDTQYF.

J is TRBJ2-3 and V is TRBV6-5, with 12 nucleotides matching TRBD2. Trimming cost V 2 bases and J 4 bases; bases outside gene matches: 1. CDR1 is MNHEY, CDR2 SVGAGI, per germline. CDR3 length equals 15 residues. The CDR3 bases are TGTGCCAGCAGTTACCGACTAGCGGGGGCAGATACGCAGTATTTT. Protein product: CASSYRLAGADTQYF.

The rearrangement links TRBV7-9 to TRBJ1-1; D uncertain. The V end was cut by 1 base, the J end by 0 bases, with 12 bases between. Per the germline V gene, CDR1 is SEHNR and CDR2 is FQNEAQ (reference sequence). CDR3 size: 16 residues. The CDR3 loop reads CASSLEGTIMNTEAFF. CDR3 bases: TGTGCCAGCAGCTTAGAAGGTACCATCATGAACACTGAAGCTTTCTTT.

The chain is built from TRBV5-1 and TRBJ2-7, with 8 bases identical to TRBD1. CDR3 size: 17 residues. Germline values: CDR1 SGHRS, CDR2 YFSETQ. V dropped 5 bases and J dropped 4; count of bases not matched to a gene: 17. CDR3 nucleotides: TGCGCCAGCAGTCCAGACTCACCCGTACAGGGGGTGTACGAGCAGTACTTC. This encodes CASSPDSPVQGVYEQYF.